This T cell receptor (beta chain) was recovered during a study of blood T cell repertoires in COVID-19. The wider study: Collection of acute and convalescent COVID-19 samples took place in the United States, Italy and Spain. T cells, B-cell-depleted T cells, or PBMCs provided the cDNA or gDNA that served as material.

Patients of the Seattle cohort, enrolled during active infection, were followed longitudinally. CDR1 is LNHDA, CDR2 SQIVND, per germline (reference sequence). Trimming at V came to 2 bases and at J to 7 bases, leaving 1 base not matched to a gene. There are 13 residues in the CDR3. In the authors' methods: For nucleated cells, counts were estimated from reference gene primer amplification. Generated by immunoSEQ multiplex PCR, the TCRdb table keeps only in-frame clones and is missing some. For V, J and clone size, that table is used; D and trimming come from the DNA. The sample consists of 100,000 to 150,000 clones, 74% of them appearing once. This clone was detected only once.

This sequence originates from a man aged 80 or over with COVID-19, enrolled during active disease. The chain recombines TRBV19 with TRBJ1-4; 7 bases are shared with TRBD1. Sequenced: peripheral blood. In nucleotides, the CDR3 is TGTGCCAGTAGTATACAGGGGGTTGAAAAACTGTTTTTT. It codes for CASSIQGVEKLFF.